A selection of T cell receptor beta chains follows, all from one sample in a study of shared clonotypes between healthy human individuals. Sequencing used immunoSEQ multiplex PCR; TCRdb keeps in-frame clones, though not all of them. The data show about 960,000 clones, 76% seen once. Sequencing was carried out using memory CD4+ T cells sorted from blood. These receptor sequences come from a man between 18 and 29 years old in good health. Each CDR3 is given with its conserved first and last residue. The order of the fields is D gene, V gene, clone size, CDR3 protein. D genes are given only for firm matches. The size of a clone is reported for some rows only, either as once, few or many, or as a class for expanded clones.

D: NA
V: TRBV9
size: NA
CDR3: CASSVDTAFETQYF

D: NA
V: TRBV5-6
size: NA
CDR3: CASSPLLEGSTDTQYF

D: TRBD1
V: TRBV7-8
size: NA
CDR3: CASSLDRGVETQYF

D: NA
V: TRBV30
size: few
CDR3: CAWSIQLNTEAFF

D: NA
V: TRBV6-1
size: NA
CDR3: CASSEWGGTETQYF

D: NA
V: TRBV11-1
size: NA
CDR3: CASSFSGIYGYTF

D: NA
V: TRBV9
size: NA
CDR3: CASSVYGAGGELFF

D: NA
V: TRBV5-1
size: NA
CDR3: CASSSGGFTEAFF

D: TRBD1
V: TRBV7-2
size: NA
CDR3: CASSFRTGRSNQPQHF

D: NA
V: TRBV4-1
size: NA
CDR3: CASSQRRGDNSPLHF

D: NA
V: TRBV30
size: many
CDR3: CAWSVLSGNTIYF

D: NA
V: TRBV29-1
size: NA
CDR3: CSVGSGGYGNTIYF

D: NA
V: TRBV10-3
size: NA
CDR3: CATEEGLAGELFF

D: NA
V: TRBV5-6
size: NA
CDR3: CASSSRTAYSNQPQHF

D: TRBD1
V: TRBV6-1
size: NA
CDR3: CASSASTGEHEQYF

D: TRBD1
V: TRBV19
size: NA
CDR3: CASSVDRVNGYTF

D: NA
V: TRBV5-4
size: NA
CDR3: CASSLGSAGTNTGELFF

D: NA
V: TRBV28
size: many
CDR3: CASTAGTVSNQPQHF

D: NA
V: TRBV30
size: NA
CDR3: CAWTRSSVYNEQFF

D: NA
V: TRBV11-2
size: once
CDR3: CASSLGLHEQYF

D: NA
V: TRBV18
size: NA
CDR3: CASSPAVLVRVNTEAFF

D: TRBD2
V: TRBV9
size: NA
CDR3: CASSRGFSGSSEAQYF

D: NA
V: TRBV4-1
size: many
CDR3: CASSHGRDRRPYEQYF

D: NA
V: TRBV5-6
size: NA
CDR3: CASSLPPTGNTEAFF

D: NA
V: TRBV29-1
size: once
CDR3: CSVAREGNYGYTF

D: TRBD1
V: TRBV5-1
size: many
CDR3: CASSMGQGPGANVLTF

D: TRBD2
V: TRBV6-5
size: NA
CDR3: CASSYITSGRAATQYF

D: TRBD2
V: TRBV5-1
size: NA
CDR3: CASSLEAAGGRETQYF